The T cell receptor (beta chain) described here comes from a study of Graves' ophthalmopathy and Graves' hyperthyroidism. Study details: Prior to any treatment, peripheral blood was collected at the time of initial diagnosis.

Scientists amplified the TCR beta CDR3 regions from RNA transcripts. Second-round multiplex PCR came after first-round RT-PCR with HTBI primers. MiXCR was run by TCRdb on the multiplex PCR reads, yielding one entry per CDR3 protein. The sample records about 170,000 distinct CDR3 sequences, 30% to 45% being singletons. This CDR3 is built from 14 residues. Germline lookup yields CDR1 ENHRY and CDR2 SYGVKD. V lost 10 bases and J 0 bases, leaving 15 bases between the germline ends. Pregnancy or lactation, uncontrolled infections and other autoimmune diseases were grounds for excluding patients. The diagnosis was founded upon clinical symptoms, serum thyroxine, TRAb, thyroid ultrasound and orbital computed tomography. The table lists this clonotype with many counts.

This chain uses TRBV10-3 with TRBJ1-1; possibly TRBD1 for D (6 bases). This clonotype was sampled from a woman in her thirties or forties with Graves' ophthalmopathy. Sequencing used peripheral blood. CDR3 region: CATFRGGVNTEAFF. The CDR3 nucleotides read TGTGCCACTTTTAGAGGGGGAGTGAACACTGAAGCTTTCTTT.